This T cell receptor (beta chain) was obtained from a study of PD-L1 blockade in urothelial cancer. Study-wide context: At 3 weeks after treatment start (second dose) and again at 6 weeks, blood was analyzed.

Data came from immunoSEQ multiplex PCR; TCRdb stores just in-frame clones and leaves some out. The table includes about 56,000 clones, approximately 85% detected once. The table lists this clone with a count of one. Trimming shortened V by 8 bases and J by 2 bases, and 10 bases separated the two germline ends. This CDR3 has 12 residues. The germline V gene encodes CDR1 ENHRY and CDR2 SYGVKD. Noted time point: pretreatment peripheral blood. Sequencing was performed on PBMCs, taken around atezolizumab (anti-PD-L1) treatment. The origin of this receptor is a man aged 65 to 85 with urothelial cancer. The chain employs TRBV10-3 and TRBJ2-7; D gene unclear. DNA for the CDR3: TGTGCCATCGGCACAGTTACCTACGAGCAGTACTTC. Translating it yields CAIGTVTYEQYF.